These T cell receptor beta chains were read from a single sample in a study of beta chain features in type 1 diabetes. Produced via immunoSEQ multiplex PCR; TCRdb's table is partial and in-frame only. The table records under 450,000 clones, approximately 15% of them present only once. Sequenced sample: naive CD4+ T cells from blood. These receptors were obtained from a man aged 30 to 39 in good health. Each CDR3 is given with its conserved first and last residue. Each record gives: V gene, D gene, clone size, J gene, CDR3 DNA, CDR3 protein. A D gene is named only where the DNA matches it firmly. Not all rows give a size; the values are once, few, many and, for expanded clones, a class.

TRBV29-1	TRBD2	NA	TRBJ2-5	TGCAGCGTTAGCGGGAGGGCCGGAGAGACCCAGTACTTC	CSVSGRAGETQYF
TRBV29-1	NA	few	TRBJ1-1	TGCAGCGTTGGGTATGCGCCCTTCTGGGGCACTGAAGCTTTCTTT	CSVGYAPFWGTEAFF
TRBV7-2	NA	few	TRBJ2-3	TGTGCCAGCAGCTTAGCGCATACTAGCCCTCTGAGGAATACGCAGTATTTT	CASSLAHTSPLRNTQYF
TRBV7-2	TRBD1	NA	TRBJ2-1	TGTGCCAGCAGCCCCAGACAGGGCTCCTACAATGAGCAGTTCTTC	CASSPRQGSYNEQFF
TRBV29-1	TRBD1	NA	TRBJ1-2	TGCAGCGTTGAACCCCCGGGACAGGTCCAGGGCTACACCTTC	CSVEPPGQVQGYTF
TRBV2	NA	few	TRBJ1-6	TGTGCCAGCAGGGCAGGGGATAAATCACCCCTCCACTTT	CASRAGDKSPLHF
TRBV9	NA	NA	TRBJ2-5	TGTGCCAGCAGCGTAAAGGGAGAGACCCAGTACTTC	CASSVKGETQYF
TRBV5-4	NA	few	TRBJ2-1	TGTGCCAGCAGCAGCCCGGGGTCCGGGTCCAATGAGCAGTTCTTC	CASSSPGSGSNEQFF
TRBV2	NA	few	TRBJ1-5	TGTGCCAGCAGTGCTGCCAGTAGGTACCCCCAGCATTTT	CASSAASRYPQHF
TRBV2	NA	NA	TRBJ1-4	TGTGCCAGCAGTTGGACAGTCACGAATGAAAAACTGTTTTTT	CASSWTVTNEKLFF
TRBV9	NA	NA	TRBJ2-2	TGTGCCAGCAGCGTAGCCGGCGGGCCGCTGGGGGAGCTGTTTTTT	CASSVAGGPLGELFF
TRBV4-3	NA	few	TRBJ2-3	TGCGCCAGCAGCCTCGGACAGTCGACAGATACGCAGTATTTT	CASSLGQSTDTQYF
TRBV10-3	TRBD1	NA	TRBJ1-1	TGTGCCATCAGTGCCCGGGACAGGGTGTCGGCTGAAGCTTTCTTT	CAISARDRVSAEAFF
TRBV4-1	NA	few	TRBJ2-7	TGCGCCAGCAGCCAAGAGGGTGGCCTATCCTACGAGCAGTACTTC	CASSQEGGLSYEQYF
TRBV7-9	NA	NA	TRBJ2-5	TGTGCCAGCAGCCTTGCGGCAGGGTCGGGTATTGCGCAAGAGACCCAGTACTTC	CASSLAAGSGIAQETQYF
TRBV7-9	TRBD2	NA	TRBJ2-5	TGTGCCAGCAGCTTAGGGACTAGCGGGATGGGAGAGACCCAGTACTTC	CASSLGTSGMGETQYF
TRBV25-1	NA	few	TRBJ1-1	TGTGCCAGCGGGCAGGGGAACACTGAAGCTTTCTTT	CASGQGNTEAFF
TRBV7-2	NA	few	TRBJ1-5	TGTGCCAGCAGCTTTAATAGCAATCAGCCCCAGCATTTT	CASSFNSNQPQHF
TRBV9	NA	NA	TRBJ2-1	TGTGCCAGCAGCGCCCGGGGAGTACGCACCAATGAGCAGTTCTTC	CASSARGVRTNEQFF
TRBV6-1	TRBD1	NA	TRBJ2-2	TGTGCCAGCAGTGCGACAGGGGGCGCCGGCACCGGGGAGCTGTTTTTT	CASSATGGAGTGELFF
TRBV7-9	TRBD1	few	TRBJ2-7	TGTGCCAGCAGCTCCCAAGGACAGGGGCGCTCCTACGAGCAGTACTTC	CASSSQGQGRSYEQYF
TRBV6-6	NA	few	TRBJ2-1	TGTGCCAGCAGTTACGCGTACGAGTCTGAGCAGTTCTTC	CASSYAYESEQFF
TRBV15	NA	few	TRBJ2-7	TGTGCCACCAGCAGAGATCGGGGGGCCCCGAGGGAGCAGTACTTC	CATSRDRGAPREQYF
TRBV25-1	NA	NA	TRBJ1-2	TGTGCCAGCAGCGACAGTTTGAGTGGCTACACCTTC	CASSDSLSGYTF
TRBV9	NA	once	TRBJ1-3	TGTGCCAGCAGCGTAGACGGGGTCGTGCCTGGAAACACCATATATTTT	CASSVDGVVPGNTIYF
TRBV27	TRBD2	few	TRBJ2-3	TGTGCCAGCGGAACCATAGCGGGAACCCCTTTTGATACGCAGTATTTT	CASGTIAGTPFDTQYF
TRBV7-9	NA	NA	TRBJ2-3	TGTGCCAGCAGCTTATCTAAGGGCTCGGATACGCAGTATTTT	CASSLSKGSDTQYF
TRBV7-3	NA	few	TRBJ2-3	TGTGCCAGCAGCTTATTGTTCGGACTCGACACAGATACGCAGTATTTT	CASSLLFGLDTDTQYF
TRBV6-5	NA	NA	TRBJ2-5	TGTGCCAGCAGCCCCCCGGGGAGGTTGGAGACCCAGTACTTC	CASSPPGRLETQYF
TRBV5-1	NA	NA	TRBJ2-2	TGCGCCAGCAGCTTAGAGAAAGCTACCGGGGAGCTGTTTTTT	CASSLEKATGELFF
TRBV5-1	NA	NA	TRBJ2-2	TGCGCCAGCAGGTCTCCGGCTTTGAACACCGGGGAGCTGTTTTTT	CASRSPALNTGELFF
TRBV21-1	NA	few	TRBJ1-2	TGTGCCAGCAAGCTCCCTCGGGACTATGGCTACACCTTC	CASKLPRDYGYTF
TRBV9	TRBD1	few	TRBJ2-5	TGTGCCAGCAGCCCCGTTTTAAGGGGGCCCCAAGAGACCCAGTACTTC	CASSPVLRGPQETQYF
TRBV4-3	NA	few	TRBJ2-1	TGCGCCAGCAGCCAAGCGGGGGCAGGGGCCCAGTTAAGTGGGCAGTTCTTC	CASSQAGAGAQLSGQFF
TRBV9	NA	few	TRBJ2-1	TGTGCCAGCAGCGTACAGGGTAGCTCCTACAATGAGCAGTTCTTC	CASSVQGSSYNEQFF
TRBV9	TRBD1	NA	TRBJ2-1	TGTGCCAGCAGCGTAGGGGACAGGGGCTCCTACAATGAGCAGTTCTTC	CASSVGDRGSYNEQFF
TRBV5-1	TRBD2	NA	TRBJ2-3	TGCGCCAGCAGCTTGGTACTAGCGGGGAACTCTGCGGATACGCAGTATTTT	CASSLVLAGNSADTQYF
TRBV4-3	TRBD1	NA	TRBJ1-6	TGCGCCAGCAGCCAGAGGGGGCTGGGGAATTCACCCCTCCACTTT	CASSQRGLGNSPLHF
TRBV13	TRBD1	few	TRBJ2-2	TGTGCCAGCAGATACAGGGGAAGACTCGCCGGGGAGCTGTTTTTT	CASRYRGRLAGELFF
TRBV18	NA	NA	TRBJ1-1	TGTGCCAGCTCACGCTGGCCTGAAGCTTTCTTT	CASSRWPEAFF
TRBV4-1	NA	few	TRBJ1-6	TGCGCCAGCAGCCAAGCCCCCCCACAAGGGGCCCTCCACTTT	CASSQAPPQGALHF
TRBV19	NA	NA	TRBJ2-5	TGTGCCAGTAGCCAGGGGCAAGAGACCCAGTACTTC	CASSQGQETQYF
TRBV4-3	TRBD2	NA	TRBJ2-1	TGCGCCACCGCACAGGGGACTAGCTTTGAGCAGTTCTTC	CATAQGTSFEQFF
TRBV6-5	NA	NA	TRBJ1-4	TGTGCCAGCAGACGGGGGCAGTGGGAAAAACTGTTTTTT	CASRRGQWEKLFF
TRBV30	TRBD2	few	TRBJ2-4	TGTGCCTGGACAAGACTAGCGGGAGAGCCGTTAGGAAACATTCAGTACTTC	CAWTRLAGEPLGNIQYF
TRBV30	NA	few	TRBJ1-1	TGTGCCTGGAGTGTACAGGTCGCTCGCGCTTTCTTT	CAWSVQVARAFF
TRBV6-5	TRBD1	NA	TRBJ2-7	TGTGCCAGCAGCCCGGACAGGGCCTACGAGCAGTACTTC	CASSPDRAYEQYF
TRBV25-1	NA	NA	TRBJ1-4	TGTGCCAGCAGCGACCAGACAGCCTTTAATGAAAAACTGTTTTTT	CASSDQTAFNEKLFF
TRBV29-1	TRBD1	few	TRBJ2-7	TGCAGCGCCTCTGGCAGAGTCAGGGGGTCCTACGAGCAGTACTTC	CSASGRVRGSYEQYF
TRBV5-1	NA	few	TRBJ2-3	TGCGCCAGCAGCACTTCGACAGCCACAGATACGCAGTATTTT	CASSTSTATDTQYF
TRBV29-1	TRBD1	few	TRBJ1-1	TGCAGCACCGGGACAGGGATGGCTGAAGCTTTCTTT	CSTGTGMAEAFF
TRBV7-9	NA	NA	TRBJ1-1	TGTGCCAGCAGCTATATCAGACAAATTGAAGCTTTCTTT	CASSYIRQIEAFF
TRBV15	NA	NA	TRBJ2-1	TGTGCCACCAGCAGAGATTATTCGGGTTCCAATGAGCAGTTCTTC	CATSRDYSGSNEQFF
TRBV27	NA	NA	TRBJ1-4	TGTGCCAGCAGGGATAGAACTAATGAAAAACTGTTTTTT	CASRDRTNEKLFF
TRBV14	NA	NA	TRBJ1-2	TGTGCCAGCAGCCAAGGAATAGGGCGTACCTATGGCTACACCTTC	CASSQGIGRTYGYTF